The 25 T cell receptor beta chains below all came from one sample that was sequenced in a study of T-cell reconstitution after alpha-beta-depleted transplantation in children. TCRbeta library construction was performed incorporating unique molecular identifiers. TCRdb ran MiXCR on the PCR reads and lists one entry per CDR3 protein. The sample includes some 550,000 distinct CDR3 sequences, under 30% of them seen just once. Source: PBMCs, mostly from graft donor cells, taken 360 days after TCRalphabeta/CD19-depleted stem cell transplant. The origin of the receptors is a boy younger than two who had a stem cell transplant for acute myeloid leukemia, so the T cells may come from the graft donor.

The chain combines TRBV4-3 with TRBJ2-7, with a weak D call TRBD1 (5 bases). Trimming shortened V by 1 base and J by 2 bases, and 9 bases separated the two germline ends. The germline CDR1 and CDR2 sequences are LGHNA and YSLEER. This CDR3 is 14 amino acids long. The CDR3 nucleotides read TGCGCCAGCAGCCAAGGGGCAGGGACCTACGAGCAGTACTTC. This codes for CASSQGAGTYEQYF.

The V and J genes are TRBV20-1 and TRBJ2-7; possible D gene TRBD1, 5 bases. The V gene's germline CDR1 is DFQATT and CDR2 SNEGSKA (reference sequence). V was pared by 3 bases and J by 4 bases, with 19 bases between. The CDR3 is 15 amino acids. The CDR3 is CSARERGTVTYEQYF. In DNA form, the CDR3 reads TGCAGTGCTAGGGAAAGGGGAACAGTTACATACGAGCAGTACTTC.

This clonotype was found many times. The V call is TRBV10-1, the J call TRBJ2-5; D possibly corresponds to TRBD1 (6 bases). Germline CDR1 reads WNHNN; CDR2 reads SYGVQD (reference sequence). With 4 bases removed from V and 5 bases from J, the gap between germline ends came to 11 bases. The CDR3 has 13 amino acids. CDR3 sequence (DNA): TGCGCCAGCAGTGGACAGGTGAAGGAGACCCAGTACTTC. This translates into CASSGQVKETQYF.

There are many counts of this clonotype. The chain carries TRBV12-3 or TRBV12-4 and TRBJ2-5; weak D call: TRBD1 (5 bases). This CDR3 is built from 13 residues. Trimming took off 5 bases at V and 2 bases at J, with 9 bases between the two ends. The CDR3 loop is CASSGHGQETQYF. Written as DNA, the CDR3 is TGTGCCAGCAGTGGACATGGGCAAGAGACCCAGTACTTC.

The sample holds a few counts of this clonotype. This chain joins TRBV5-6 and TRBJ2-1; the D gene is possibly TRBD2 (6 bases). Germline V gene sequence: CDR1 SGHDT, CDR2 YYEEEE. V gave up 0 bases and J gave up 5 bases, with 18 bases separating them. This CDR3 contains 17 residues. CDR3 region: CASSLVVPGDLHNEQFF. In nucleotides, the CDR3 is TGTGCCAGCAGCTTGGTAGTCCCGGGGGACCTGCACAATGAGCAGTTCTTC.

At least ten counts were recorded for this clonotype. This rearrangement joins TRBV20-1 to TRBJ1-1; D is uncertain. Germline-derived CDR1 and CDR2 are DFQATT and SNEGSKA (reference sequence). There are 13 residues in the CDR3. V lost 7 bases to trimming and J lost 3 bases, with 15 bases between them. The CDR3 coding sequence is TGCAGTGTCTCAGGACTCGGGGACACTGAAGCTTTCTTT. Translation: CSVSGLGDTEAFF.

The chain is built from TRBV10-3 and TRBJ1-3; D gene unclear. The CDR3 sequence is 15 residues long. Trimming cost V 3 bases and J 1 base, with 10 bases left between them. Germline V gives CDR1 ENHRY, CDR2 SYGVKD. For the CDR3, the DNA is TGTGCCATCAGTGATCCAGGACTTTCTGGAAACACCATATATTTT. This encodes CAISDPGLSGNTIYF.

The chain links TRBV5-1 to TRBJ2-7; D gene uncertain. The CDR3 contains 16 residues. Looked up from germline, CDR1 is SGHRS and CDR2 is YFSETQ. V lost 3 bases, J lost 3 bases, and 19 bases lay in between. This CDR3 reads CASSSPTPFRGYEQYF. The CDR3 DNA reads as TGCGCCAGCAGCTCTCCCACACCGTTTAGAGGCTACGAGCAGTACTTC.

The V gene is TRBV20-1, the J gene TRBJ1-1, with TRBD1 identical over 7 bases. V lost 3 bases, J lost 0 bases, and 7 bases stayed unmatched. The CDR3 is 15 residues long. CDR1 is DFQATT, CDR2 SNEGSKA, per germline (reference sequence). As DNA, the CDR3 is TGCAGTGCTAGCGCGAGAGGGACAGTGAACACTGAAGCTTTCTTT. Translated, it gives CSASARGTVNTEAFF.

In this sample, this clonotype turned up many times. The chain couples TRBV29-1 to TRBJ1-1; D unclear. This CDR3 has 12 residues. Between the trimmed V and J ends, which lost 1 base and 7 bases, there was a span of 10 bases. The germline gives CDR1 SQVTM, CDR2 ANQGSEA. The CDR3 DNA follows: TGCAGCGTTGAAGTACCCAGGAATGAAGCTTTCTTT. As protein: CSVEVPRNEAFF.

The V and J genes are TRBV20-1 and TRBJ1-4; no reliable D call. The V and J ends lost 0 bases and 0 bases respectively, with 8 bases between them. Germline loops: CDR1 DFQATT, CDR2 SNEGSKA (reference sequence). The CDR3 runs 15 residues. CDR3 residues: CSARERETTNEKLFF. DNA of the CDR3: TGCAGTGCTAGAGAAAGAGAAACAACTAATGAAAAACTGTTTTTT.

There are a few counts of this clonotype. This rearrangement joins TRBV18 to TRBJ2-5, with no clear D. Germline V gene data show CDR1 as KGHSH and CDR2 as LQKENI. The CDR3 totals 13 residues. The V end lost 7 bases, the J end lost 0 bases, and 9 bases lay between the germline ends. CDR3 in DNA: TGTGCCAGCTGCGAACAAGACCAAGAGACCCAGTACTTC. It codes for CASCEQDQETQYF.

This clonotype was observed a few times. The genes are TRBV29-1 and TRBJ2-1, with TRBD2 identical over 12 bases. V trimming: 3 bases; J trimming: 0 bases; junction bases outside the gene matches: 12. The CDR3 runs to 19 residues. Germline V gives CDR1 SQVTM, CDR2 ANQGSEA. The CDR3 region has the DNA TGCAGCGTTGAGGCCTTCCTAGCGGGGGGGAGGAGCTCCTACAATGAGCAGTTCTTC. Translated, it gives CSVEAFLAGGRSSYNEQFF.

This clonotype showed up many times. One junction end does not reproduce the germline sequence, and a read error may be involved. The genes are TRBV28 and TRBJ2-6, with 12 bases identical to TRBD1. This CDR3 spans 14 amino acids. Germline V gives CDR1 MDHEN, CDR2 SYDVKM. CDR3 in amino acids: CASRPARDRGLWAF. In DNA, the CDR3 is TGTGCCAGCAGACCTGCCAGGGACAGGGGGCTTTGGGCTTTC.

The chain recombines TRBV24-1 with TRBJ2-2; D may be TRBD1 (6 bases). The CDR3 is made up of 17 amino acids. V lost 2 bases to trimming and J lost 0 bases, with 12 bases between them. CDR1 and CDR2 from the germline V gene are KGHDR and SFDVKD. In DNA, the CDR3 is TGTGCCACCAGTGATTGGTGGGACACTACGAACACCGGGGAGCTGTTTTTT. Encoded protein: CATSDWWDTTNTGELFF.

This clonotype turned up a few times. V usage is TRBV3-1 and J usage is TRBJ1-5; TRBD1 agrees at 8 bases. The V gene's germline CDR1 is LGHDT and CDR2 YNNKEL (reference sequence). V gave up 6 bases and J gave up 3 bases; unmatched junction bases: 4. CDR3 length equals 14 residues. CDR3 in DNA: TGTGCCAGCAGTCGACAGGGGCACAATCAGCCCCAGCATTTT. Residues: CASSRQGHNQPQHF.

The sample holds many counts of this clonotype. This sequence joins TRBV27 and TRBJ2-2, with 11 bases aligning to TRBD2. Germline CDR1 is MNHEY and CDR2 is SMNVEV (reference sequence). V shed 5 bases and J 0 bases; nucleotides not matched to a gene: 8. The CDR3 loop spans 18 amino acids. CDR3 nucleotide sequence: TGTGCCAGCAGTCCCGCGACTAGCGGGGTCCCGAACACCGGGGAGCTGTTTTTT. Translated, it gives CASSPATSGVPNTGELFF.

This clonotype was found a few times. The chain carries TRBV28 and TRBJ2-2; D is perhaps TRBD2 (5 bases). The V end lost 11 bases, the J end lost 5 bases, and 15 bases lay between the germline ends. This CDR3 contains 13 residues. The germline V gene encodes CDR1 MDHEN and CDR2 SYDVKM. CDR3 nucleotides: TGTGCCTGCTCGGGGATAGAGACCGGGGAGCTGTTTTTT. Amino acids: CACSGIETGELFF.

Concerning this clonotype: A much more abundant neighbour one base away suggests this may be a read error. This sequence joins TRBV2 and TRBJ2-2; D is possibly TRBD2 (6 bases). The germline gives CDR1 SNHLY, CDR2 FYNNEI. The CDR3 is made up of 15 amino acids. Trimming cost V 9 bases and J 6 bases, with 20 bases left between them. The DNA of the CDR3 is TGTGCCAGAAGGAGGATTGGGGGGAAGTCCGGGGAGCTGTTTTTT. Translated: CARRRIGGKSGELFF.

This chain connects TRBV20-1 to TRBJ1-5, with a weak D call TRBD1 (6 bases). V lost 4 bases, J lost 0 bases, and 13 bases lay in between. CDR3 length: 15 amino acids. Germline V gene sequence: CDR1 DFQATT, CDR2 SNEGSKA (reference sequence). Here the CDR3 DNA reads TGCAGTGCTACACATGGGACACTTAGCAATCAGCCCCAGCATTTT. As protein: CSATHGTLSNQPQHF.

The gene calls are TRBV4-3 and TRBJ1-2; 7 bases are shared with TRBD1. Trimming cost V 0 bases and J 7 bases; bases outside gene matches: 5. This CDR3 is built from 14 residues. Germline V CDR1 and CDR2: LGHNA, YSLEER. The CDR3 reads CASSQDTKGAGYTF. In DNA, the CDR3 is TGCGCCAGCAGCCAAGATACCAAGGGGGCTGGCTACACCTTC.

This clonotype was counted a few times. The chain has TRBV10-3 and TRBJ2-7, with D perhaps TRBD1 (6 bases). Trimming removed 3 bases at V and 0 bases at J, with 15 bases between. This CDR3 contains 16 residues. Germline V gene lookup returns CDR1 ENHRY and CDR2 SYGVKD. The CDR3 sequence: CAISDPGTSSSYEQYF. DNA of the CDR3: TGTGCCATCAGTGACCCAGGGACATCGAGCTCCTACGAGCAGTACTTC.

This clonotype came up many times. Here the CDR3 reads CSARISIPLKGQETQYF. The CDR3 DNA follows: TGCAGTGCTAGAATTTCCATCCCCCTCAAGGGCCAAGAGACCCAGTACTTC. The genes are TRBV20-1 and TRBJ2-5; D remains ambiguous. Germline V gene lookup returns CDR1 DFQATT and CDR2 SNEGSKA (reference sequence). V was shortened by 2 bases and J by 1 base, with 20 bases between the two germline ends. The length of the CDR3 is 17 residues.

This clonotype was detected a few times. The V call is TRBV7-3, the J call TRBJ2-1; 7 positions agree with TRBD1. CDR1 SGHTA and CDR2 FQGTGA come from the germline V gene. The CDR3 runs to 12 residues. Trimming removed 4 bases from V and 9 bases from J; junction bases left unmatched: 3. CDR3 nucleotide sequence: TGTGCCAGCAGCTCAACAGGGGTTGAGCAGTTCTTC. It encodes CASSSTGVEQFF.

The V and J genes are TRBV9 and TRBJ2-3; the match to TRBD2 covers 8 bases. The CDR3 is 19 amino acids. Germline trimming cut 0 bases from V and 1 base from J; bases unmatched to any gene: 13. The germline gives CDR1 SGDLS, CDR2 YYNGEE. CDR3 protein: CASSVGSGGDLMGTDTQYF. In DNA form, the CDR3 reads TGTGCCAGCAGCGTAGGGAGCGGGGGCGACCTGATGGGCACAGATACGCAGTATTTT. The full variable domain, in which reference TRBV9 and TRBJ2-3 provide the parts outside the CDR3, is DSGVTQTPKHLITATGQRVTLRCSPRSGDLSVYWYQQSLDQGLQFLIQYYNGEERAKGNILERFSAQQFPDLHSELNLSSLELGDSALYFCASSVGSGGDLMGTDTQYFGPGTRLTVL.